The rows below give T cell receptor beta chains drawn from one sample of a study of cytomegalovirus exposure and HLA in healthy donors. TCRdb's copy holds only in-frame clones and misses some; the assay was immunoSEQ multiplex PCR. The sample has approximately 150,000 clones, roughly 66% seen once. The specimen was PBMCs. These receptors originate from a young woman in good health and CMV-seronegative. The CDR3 runs from the conserved cysteine through the conserved F or W. The D gene is left open where the match is weak. Only some rows state a clone size, as once, few, many or a class for expanded clones.

TRBJ2-1 - TRBV4-1 TRBD2 CASSQGIAGEAEQFF TGCGCCAGCAGCCAAGGTATAGCGGGAGAGGCTGAGCAGTTCTTC
TRBJ2-1 - TRBV19 - CASSRLSAYNEQFF TGTGCCAGTAGCCGACTCTCGGCCTACAATGAGCAGTTCTTC
TRBJ1-1 - TRBV28 - CASSLSGVTEAFF TGTGCCAGCAGTTTGTCGGGTGTGACTGAAGCTTTCTTT
TRBJ1-1 - TRBV5-8 - CASSFVRRTEAFF TGTGCCAGCAGCTTCGTGAGGAGGACTGAAGCTTTCTTT
TRBJ2-5 - TRBV7-9 TRBD2 CASSLAGGRAQYF TGTGCCAGCAGCTTAGCGGGAGGGAGGGCCCAGTACTTC
TRBJ1-2 - TRBV6-4 TRBD1 CASSRDRGRSGYTF TGTGCCAGCTCCCGGGACAGGGGGCGAAGTGGCTACACCTTC
TRBJ2-2 - TRBV5-4 TRBD2 CASRRGGNTGELFF TGTGCCAGCCGACGGGGGGGGAACACCGGGGAGCTGTTTTTT
TRBJ2-3 - TRBV7-6 - CASSLVGSSKSDTQYF TGTGCCAGCAGCTTAGTCGGGAGTTCTAAATCAGATACGCAGTATTTT
TRBJ2-3 - TRBV4-2 - CASSRLLIARGGITDTQYF TGTGCCAGCAGCCGCCTGCTGATAGCGAGGGGGGGGATCACAGATACGCAGTATTTT
TRBJ2-3 - TRBV29-1 - CSVEVEEPDTQYF TGCAGCGTTGAAGTTGAAGAGCCAGATACGCAGTATTTT
TRBJ2-2 - TRBV28 - CASSSGQDTGELFF TGTGCCAGCAGTTCCGGACAAGACACCGGGGAGCTGTTTTTT
TRBJ1-4 - TRBV4-1 - CASSQDRQGYATNEKLFF TGCGCCAGCAGCCAAGATCGCCAGGGATACGCAACTAATGAAAAACTGTTTTTT
TRBJ2-1 few TRBV10-3 TRBD2 CAISEIGRELVPYNEQFF TGTGCCATCAGTGAAATAGGGCGGGAGTTAGTCCCCTACAATGAGCAGTTCTTC
TRBJ2-3 - TRBV29-1 TRBD2 CSVGAGGTTDTQYF TGCAGCGTGGGGGCGGGGGGCACAACAGATACGCAGTATTTT
TRBJ2-5 - TRBV7-9 - CASRSWGQETQYF TGTGCCAGCAGATCCTGGGGGCAGGAGACCCAGTACTTC
TRBJ2-4 - TRBV10-1 TRBD2 CASSPGTSASIQYF TGCGCCAGCAGTCCGGGGACTAGCGCTAGCATTCAGTACTTC
TRBJ2-5 - TRBV27 - CASSLARGETQYF TGTGCCAGCAGTTTAGCACGGGGAGAGACCCAGTACTTC
TRBJ1-1 - TRBV15 - CATSRVGGGFAEAFF TGTGCCACCAGCAGAGTGGGGGGGGGTTTCGCTGAAGCTTTCTTT
TRBJ2-1 - TRBV7-9 TRBD2 CASSWILAGGYNEQFF TGTGCCAGCAGCTGGATACTAGCGGGAGGGTACAATGAGCAGTTCTTC
TRBJ1-6 - TRBV6-5 TRBD1 CASSYAQGAGPLHF TGTGCCAGCAGTTACGCACAGGGGGCTGGACCCCTCCACTTT
TRBJ1-1 few TRBV11-3 TRBD1 CASSFTRDSSEAFF TGTGCCAGCAGCTTTACCCGGGACAGCTCTGAAGCTTTCTTT
TRBJ2-1 once TRBV28 TRBD2 CASSPGRARAYNEQFF TGTGCCAGCAGTCCTGGGAGGGCCAGGGCCTACAATGAGCAGTTCTTC
TRBJ1-4 once TRBV4-3 - CASSQALTGEKLFF TGCGCCAGCAGCCAAGCATTGACAGGTGAAAAACTGTTTTTT
TRBJ1-1 once TRBV14 - CASSPTRGTEAFF TGTGCCAGCAGCCCCACGCGGGGGACTGAAGCTTTCTTT
TRBJ1-3 - TRBV2 - CASSRGGAGFGNTIYF TGTGCCAGCTCTCGGGGGGGGGCTGGATTTGGAAACACCATATATTTT
TRBJ2-1 - TRBV28 - CASKAVDNEQFF TGTGCCAGCAAGGCGGTGGACAATGAGCAGTTCTTC
TRBJ1-1 few TRBV11-2 - CASSLDPLSNTEAFF TGTGCCAGCAGCTTAGACCCCCTGTCGAACACTGAAGCTTTCTTT
TRBJ2-3 - TRBV9 TRBD2 CASSRTRLAGTQYF TGTGCCAGCAGCCGAACCAGACTAGCGGGGACGCAGTATTTT
TRBJ2-1 - TRBV7-8 - CASSLRESSYNEQFF TGTGCCAGCAGCTTAAGGGAGAGCTCCTACAATGAGCAGTTCTTC
TRBJ1-5 - TRBV6-1 TRBD1 CASSSQGLSNQPQHF TGTGCCAGCAGCTCACAGGGGTTGAGCAATCAGCCCCAGCATTTT
TRBJ1-4 - TRBV9 TRBD1 CASSGRDRGTLNEKLFF TGTGCCAGCAGCGGCCGGGACAGGGGGACACTTAATGAAAAACTGTTTTTT
TRBJ2-3 - TRBV5-1 - CASSPYTDTQYF TGCGCCAGCAGCCCGTACACAGATACGCAGTATTTT
TRBJ1-1 - TRBV5-1 TRBD1 CASSFQGAEAFF TGCGCCAGCAGCTTCCAGGGGGCTGAAGCTTTCTTT
TRBJ2-7 - TRBV18 - CASSPPEGAAYEQYF TGTGCCAGCTCCCCTCCGGAGGGGGCGGCCTACGAGCAGTACTTC
TRBJ2-1 - TRBV5-1 TRBD1 CASSFGDRRGNEQFF TGCGCCAGCAGCTTTGGGGACAGGAGGGGCAATGAGCAGTTCTTC
TRBJ2-3 few TRBV5-1 TRBD1 CASSDGTGTDTQYF TGCGCCAGCAGCGACGGGACAGGGACAGATACGCAGTATTTT
TRBJ2-2 few TRBV15 TRBD2 CATTSGGNTGELFF TGTGCCACCACTAGCGGGGGAAACACCGGGGAGCTGTTTTTT
TRBJ1-3 - TRBV5-1 TRBD1 CASSLTQGGGNTIYF TGCGCCAGCAGCCTCACTCAGGGGGGTGGAAACACCATATATTTT
TRBJ1-2 - TRBV7-8 TRBD1 CASSPGQEAGYGYTF TGTGCCAGCAGCCCGGGACAGGAGGCGGGGTATGGCTACACCTTC
TRBJ1-4 - TRBV6-5 - CASSYSQPYRREKLFF TGTGCCAGCAGTTACTCACAGCCTTATCGGCGTGAAAAACTGTTTTTT
TRBJ2-2 - TRBV28 - CASSSDAGGRLGELFF TGTGCCAGCAGTTCTGATGCAGGGGGGCGGCTCGGGGAGCTGTTTTTT
TRBJ2-5 - TRBV2 TRBD1 CASNRGRETQYF TGTGCCAGCAACAGGGGGAGGGAGACCCAGTACTTC
TRBJ2-5 - TRBV7-9 TRBD1 CSSSSGQGGYQETQYF TGTTCCAGCAGCAGCGGACAGGGCGGGTACCAAGAGACCCAGTACTTC
TRBJ1-1 - TRBV7-2 - CASSRGTEAFF TGTGCCAGCAGCCGAGGCACTGAAGCTTTCTTT
TRBJ1-5 - TRBV13 TRBD1 CASSLRTGGYDGNQPQHF TGTGCCAGCAGCCTTCGGACAGGAGGGTATGACGGCAATCAGCCCCAGCATTTT
TRBJ1-1 - TRBV6-5 TRBD1 CASRETGAGTEAFF TGTGCCAGCAGGGAGACAGGGGCCGGCACTGAAGCTTTCTTT
TRBJ2-5 few TRBV7-2 - CASSLDPGWRYQETQYF TGTGCCAGCAGCTTAGACCCGGGGTGGCGGTACCAAGAGACCCAGTACTTC
TRBJ1-5 - TRBV18 - CASSPAGDQPQHF TGTGCCAGCTCACCGGCCGGGGATCAGCCCCAGCATTTT
TRBJ2-5 - TRBV19 TRBD2 CASSRASGTYQETQYF TGTGCCAGTAGTCGGGCGAGCGGGACGTACCAAGAGACCCAGTACTTC
TRBJ1-3 - TRBV5-1 - CASSLDRAAGNTIYF TGCGCCAGCAGCTTGGACAGGGCGGCAGGAAACACCATATATTTT
TRBJ2-2 few TRBV7-9 - CASSLQGNTGELFF TGTGCCAGCAGCTTACAGGGCAACACCGGGGAGCTGTTTTTT
TRBJ1-5 few TRBV4-3 - CASSQDVGGGQPQHF TGCGCCAGCAGCCAAGATGTGGGAGGTGGTCAGCCCCAGCATTTT
TRBJ2-3 - TRBV9 - CASSLQGWTDTQYF TGTGCCAGCAGTCTTCAGGGTTGGACAGATACGCAGTATTTT
TRBJ2-5 - TRBV7-2 - CASSLGRVETQYF TGTGCCAGCAGCTTAGGCCGGGTTGAGACCCAGTACTTC
TRBJ2-2 - TRBV10-3 TRBD2 CAIKPGTSGSGELFF TGTGCCATCAAACCCGGGACTAGCGGCTCCGGGGAGCTGTTTTTT
TRBJ2-2 - TRBV2 - CASSEVPTANTGELFF TGTGCCAGCAGTGAAGTACCAACTGCGAACACCGGGGAGCTGTTTTTT
TRBJ1-5 - TRBV2 TRBD1 CASREQGPQPQHF TGTGCCAGCAGGGAACAGGGGCCACAGCCCCAGCATTTT
TRBJ2-2 - TRBV5-1 TRBD1 CASSLWDRGTGELFF TGCGCCAGCAGCTTGTGGGACAGGGGCACCGGGGAGCTGTTTTTT